This T cell receptor (beta chain) comes out of a study of vaccination and CD4 T cells after COVID-19 (dated by TCRdb to between 2021 and 2022). About the study as a whole: Convalescent patients had a positive SARS-CoV-2 result on nasal swab PCR, and of these patients, 8 or 9 had mild disease and one had severe disease. Six males and four females were included in the convalescent cohort, with two Hispanic individuals, seven Caucasians, two Asians and one multiracial person represented. Two doses of either the Pfizer-BioNTech BNT162b2 vaccine (n=8) or the Moderna mRNA-1273 vaccine (n=2) were administered to participants. Post-COVID blood samples from convalescent patients were collected a median of about 100 days after diagnosis, with a range of roughly 30 to 170 days. Post-vaccine blood samples were taken a median of roughly 72 days after the second vaccine dose, with a range of 14 to 241 days. For stimulating the cultures, overlapping spike peptide pools were used, derived from SARS-CoV-2 as well as from the common cold coronaviruses HCoV-NL63, HCoV-OC43 and HCoV-229E. In control cultures, a CEFX viral epitope pool was used as positive control, an HIV-1 Nef peptide pool was used as negative control, or no peptide was added. In 10 COVID-19 convalescent patients and a handful of infection-naive healthy vaccine recipients, researchers compared the spike-specific CD4+ TCR repertoire from before mRNA vaccination with the repertoire from after. Broader findings and caveats from the paper: An increase in the median number of SARS-CoV-2-reactive clonotypes from roughly 20 after infection to some 38 after vaccination was observed, but the change was not found to be significant. Nearly all vaccine-specific clones in convalescent patients (304 of 307) were mono-reactive for SARS-CoV-2 spike rather than cross-reactive with common cold coronaviruses. In convalescent patients, a median around 86% of post-vaccine SARS-CoV-2-reactive clones were detected only after vaccination, suggesting vaccine-specific priming. Only a relatively small number of convalescent patients were included in the study, and early timepoints following natural infection were not analyzed.

The sample holds a few counts of this clonotype. Its antigen is unknown. Per-base quality was not reported, and no clone a single base away is much larger than it. In the germline V gene, CDR1 corresponds to MDHEN and CDR2 to SYDVKM. V and J lose 2 bases and 4 bases, and a span of 11 bases separates them. The CDR3 numbers 14 residues from cysteine through phenylalanine. The sequence is cut down to CDR3 DNA, 42 bases in frame from base 1. The library was made by PCR. TCR sequencing of DNA from cultured CD4+ T cells used the Oncomine TCR Beta short-read assay at the Johns Hopkins FTIC core. The QIAamp micro DNA kit was used to extract genomic DNA from the cultured CD4+ T cells. Oncomine TCR Beta libraries made from cultured CD4+ T cells were pooled using unique dual indexes and sequenced on an Illumina iSeq 100. Concerning the study's data processing: Non-productive sequences were removed, and CDR3s that did not start with C, did not end with F or W, or were shorter than 7 amino acids were discarded. Antigen-specific clonotypes were identified with the MANAFEST web application by comparing peptide-stimulated wells with reference and other culture wells. Positive clones required FDR below 0.05, an odds ratio above 5, and productive frequency above 0.1% in at least two of three replicate wells. Clonotypes that were significantly expanded in both SARS-CoV-2 spike wells and at least one common cold coronavirus spike condition were defined as cross-reactive. Levenshtein distances (stringdist) and unrooted phylogenetic trees (ape) in R version 3.6.1 were used to assess CDR3 homology. TCRdb reprocessed the public reads (quality trimming at Q25 with fastp, clone calling with MiXCR) and kept in-frame beta chains. Entries that share a CDR3 protein sequence are merged under the most common genes and DNA. Here the V and J calls rest on TCRdb's processing, not on the authors' analysis. Across this sample there are around 10,000 distinct CDR3 sequences, with approximately 46% seen only once. The ten most abundant clones make up over 30% of the sample.

This specimen's treatment or condition label, interpreted: roughly nine-day PBMC culture with coronavirus spike peptide pools or control peptides (ViraFEST assay). The ViraFEST assay was used in the study, in which antigen-specific T cells were expanded with peptide pools and expanded clonotypes were subsequently identified by TCR sequencing. Positive SARS-CoV-2 PCR tests in the convalescent patients dated from March to December 2020, before Alpha, Beta and Delta variants emerged in the United States. Over 1.5 million PBMCs per well were cultured in IMDM with approximately 5% human AB serum and approximately 10 IU/ml IL-2, plus 10 ug/ml peptide pools. Half of the culture medium was replaced with fresh IL-2-containing medium on days 3 and 7. After around 10 days of culture, CD4+ T cells were isolated by negative selection using the EasySep CD4+ T cell isolation kit. PBMCs were separated from whole blood using Ficoll-Paque Plus gradient centrifugation and then either used fresh or cryopreserved at -140C. Each culture condition was generally run in triplicate wells.

This TCR came from a human donor who had recovered from COVID-19. The specimen sequenced was CD4+ T cells from blood, cultured in vitro. The chain was built from TRBV28 and TRBJ1-1; perhaps TRBD1 is the D gene, with 5 bases matching. The bases are TGTGCCAGCAGTTTAGCAAGAAGGGGCACTGAAGCTTTCTTT. Its protein is CASSLARRGTEAFF. Reference TRBV28 and TRBJ1-1 genes cover what lies past the CDR3, so the full variable domain is DVKVTQSSRYLVKRTGEKVFLECVQDMDHENMFWYRQDPGLGLRLIYFSYDVKMKEKGDIPEGYSVSREKKERFSLILESASTNQTSMYLCASSLARRGTEAFFGQGTRLTVV.